A single sample gave rise to the 21 T cell receptor beta chains below, sequenced in a study of cytomegalovirus exposure and HLA in healthy donors. The primer mix had 60 Vbeta and 13 Jbeta primers. Method: immunoSEQ multiplex PCR; TCRdb's copy keeps in-frame clones and lacks some. The sample has fewer than 200,000 clones; roughly two thirds are singletons. The sample was PBMCs. These receptor sequences come from a young woman in good health and CMV-seropositive.

The chain carries TRBV5-1 and TRBJ1-2; the D gene is possibly TRBD1 (6 bases). The CDR3 is 14 amino acids. V was clipped by 4 bases and J by 2 bases, with 12 bases between them. Germline V gene lookup returns CDR1 SGHRS and CDR2 YFSETQ. DNA of the CDR3: TGCGCCAGCAGCGGGACGGACAGAAACTATGGCTACACCTTC. Translated, it gives CASSGTDRNYGYTF. The full variable domain, with the rest looked up from reference TRBV5-1 and TRBJ1-2, is KAGVTQTPRYLIKTRGQQVTLSCSPISGHRSVSWYQQTPGQGLQFLFEYFSETQRNKGNFPGRFSGRQFSNSRSEMNVSTLELGDSALYLCASSGTDRNYGYTFGSGTRLTVV.

In its sample, this clone was seen a few times. The chain is built from TRBV7-8 and TRBJ1-4, with a weak D call TRBD1 (5 bases). V dropped 5 bases and J dropped 7 bases, with 8 bases sitting between them. The CDR3 runs to 12 residues. CDR1 and CDR2 (germline): SGHVS, FQNEAQ. CDR3 sequence: CASSPGIEKLFF. As DNA, the CDR3 is TGTGCCAGCAGCCCAGGGATTGAAAAACTGTTTTTT.

The chain has TRBV30 and TRBJ1-5; no reliable D call. The V gene lost 1 base and the J gene lost 5 bases, with 18 bases spanning the gap. The germline CDR1 and CDR2 sequences are GTSNPN and SVGIG (reference sequence). The length of the CDR3 is 16 residues. CDR3 loop: CAWSAPIRSRDQPQHF. In DNA form, the CDR3 reads TGTGCCTGGAGTGCCCCTATAAGGTCTCGGGATCAGCCCCAGCATTTT.

V gene TRBV29-1 combines with J gene TRBJ2-7; perhaps TRBD2 as D (5 bases). The germline V gene encodes CDR1 SQVTM and CDR2 ANQGSEA. The CDR3 contains 11 residues. V lost 5 bases and J 3 bases, leaving 8 bases between the germline ends. For the CDR3, the DNA is TGCAGCGTTTTCCGGGACTACGAGCAGTACTTC. Translation gives CSVFRDYEQYF.

The chain employs TRBV7-2 and TRBJ2-7; a possible D gene is TRBD2 (5 bases). Trimming removed 2 bases from V and 4 bases from J, with 9 bases in between. CDR3 length equals 13 residues. Germline lookup yields CDR1 SGHTA and CDR2 FQGNSA. CDR3 protein: CASSLSSGYEQYF. The CDR3 DNA sequence: TGTGCCAGCAGCTTAAGTTCGGGGTACGAGCAGTACTTC.

This chain joins TRBV7-3 and TRBJ2-2; perhaps TRBD1 as D (6 bases). CDR1 is SGHTA and CDR2 is FQGTGA in the germline V gene. The CDR3 length is 15 residues. Trimming shortened V by 6 bases and J by 1 base, and 12 bases separated the two germline ends. The CDR3 spells CASRSTGLNTGELFF. The CDR3 DNA is TGTGCCAGCAGGTCAACAGGGTTGAACACCGGGGAGCTGTTTTTT.

This clone was detected a few times. The CDR3 is CASSPLGGAFYNEQFF. The CDR3 bases are TGTGCCAGCAGCCCCCTTGGGGGGGCGTTCTACAATGAGCAGTTCTTC. The rearrangement links TRBV28 to TRBJ2-1, with a tentative D call TRBD2 (7 bases). This CDR3 contains 16 residues. The germline V gene has CDR1 MDHEN and CDR2 SYDVKM. V was shortened by 6 bases and J by 3 bases, with 18 bases between the two germline ends.

This rearrangement joins TRBV9 to TRBJ2-7, with 14 nucleotides matching TRBD2. The length of the CDR3 is 18 residues. V was clipped by 3 bases and J by 3 bases; unmatched bases: 11. Germline V gene sequence: CDR1 SGDLS, CDR2 YYNGEE. CDR3: CASSEGRPGTSGGYEQYF. CDR3 nucleotides: TGTGCCAGCAGCGAGGGGCGGCCCGGGACTAGCGGGGGCTACGAGCAGTACTTC.

This clone has just a few counts. This CDR3 reads CAWSWGRNTEAFF. The DNA of the CDR3 is TGTGCCTGGAGTTGGGGCAGAAACACTGAAGCTTTCTTT. The chain links TRBV30 to TRBJ1-1; tentatively, D is TRBD1 (5 bases). V lost 2 bases, J lost 2 bases, and 9 bases lay in between. The CDR3 runs to 13 residues. From germline, CDR1 is GTSNPN and CDR2 SVGIG (reference sequence). The full variable domain, rest sourced from reference TRBV30 and TRBJ1-1, is SQTIHQWPATLVQPVGSPLSLECTVEGTSNPNLYWYRQAAGRGLQLLFYSVGIGQISSEVPQNLSASRPQDRQFILSSKKLLLSDSGFYLCAWSWGRNTEAFFGQGTRLTVV.

About this clone itself: One end of the junction does not line up with germline, which may come from a read error. The V call is TRBV10-1, the J call TRBJ2-3; D is perhaps TRBD1 (6 bases). Germline V gives CDR1 WNHNN, CDR2 SYGVQD (reference sequence). The CDR3 is 13 amino acids. Here the CDR3 reads CASSDGTLPRFFF. In DNA, the CDR3 is TGCGCCAGCAGTGACGGGACACTACCGCGGTTCTTTTTT.

V and J are TRBV5-1 and TRBJ1-1; TRBD1 is a possible D gene (5 bases). Germline V CDR1 and CDR2: SGHRS, YFSETQ. The CDR3 length is 13 residues. Trimming took 0 bases from V and 3 from J, leaving 6 bases between them. CDR3 DNA sequence: TGCGCCAGCAGCTTGGTAGGGGACACTGAAGCTTTCTTT. This translates into CASSLVGDTEAFF.

This clone was found a few times. This sequence joins TRBV15 and TRBJ2-7, with 8 nucleotides matching TRBD2. Germline trimming cut 3 bases from V and 2 bases from J; bases unmatched to any gene: 9. The germline gives CDR1 LNHNV, CDR2 YYDKDF (reference sequence). CDR3 length: 16 residues. In DNA form, the CDR3 reads TGTGCCACCAGCAGCGGACGTCAAGCGGGGGCCTACGAGCAGTACTTC. The encoded protein is CATSSGRQAGAYEQYF.

The chain combines TRBV7-6 with TRBJ2-3, with D perhaps TRBD1 (6 bases). This CDR3 is 16 amino acids long. The V gene lost 0 bases and the J gene lost 2 bases, with 12 bases spanning the gap. From germline, CDR1 is SGHVS and CDR2 FNYEAQ. The CDR3 DNA sequence: TGTGCCAGCAGCTTAGCGGGGGCGTGGGACACAGATACGCAGTATTTT. Translating gives CASSLAGAWDTDTQYF.

This clone occurred a few times. This sequence joins TRBV5-1 and TRBJ2-1; TRBD2 matches 11 bases. There are 16 residues in the CDR3. Losses at the gene ends were 4 bases for V and 5 bases for J; bases not matched to a gene: 8. Per germline, CDR1 SGHRS and CDR2 YFSETQ. In DNA, the CDR3 is TGCGCCAGCAGCAGAATTAGCGGGGGGGCCCACAATGAGCAGTTCTTC. It specifies CASSRISGGAHNEQFF.

This clone was counted a few times. The CDR3 loop is CASSEYRRGPYEQYF. The CDR3 nucleotides are TGTGCCAGCAGTGAATATCGCAGGGGACCCTACGAGCAGTACTTC. This chain links TRBV6-1 with TRBJ2-5; TRBD1 is a possible D gene (6 bases). With the DNA end fitting TRBJ2-7 better, the J assignment may be wrong. The CDR3 totals 15 residues. Germline values: CDR1 MNHNS, CDR2 SASEGT.

This chain connects TRBV4-1 to TRBJ1-2, with 8 positions matching TRBD1. The CDR3 has 13 residues. Germline assignment: CDR1 MGHRA and CDR2 YSYEKL. V gave up 3 bases and J gave up 6 bases; unmatched junction bases: 3. The CDR3 sequence is CASSHAGGDGYTF. CDR3 in DNA: TGCGCCAGCAGCCACGCAGGGGGCGATGGCTACACCTTC.

This clone was counted between two and nine times. V gene TRBV5-1 combines with J gene TRBJ2-5; TRBD2 matches 7 bases. The CDR3 has 14 amino acids. Trimming took 1 base from V and 3 from J; bases not matched to a gene: 3. Germline values: CDR1 SGHRS, CDR2 YFSETQ. The CDR3 spells CASSLSGGEETQYF. The CDR3 nucleotides read TGCGCCAGCAGCTTGAGTGGGGGGGAAGAGACCCAGTACTTC.

This clone was found a few times. The CDR3 region has the DNA TGTGCCCCTATGCCGGGAAGAGGAAAGACCCAGTACTTC. It translates to CAPMPGRGKTQYF. The chain links TRBV7-6 to TRBJ2-5; D possibly corresponds to TRBD2 (5 bases). Germline-derived CDR1 and CDR2 are SGHVS and FNYEAQ. The CDR3 is made up of 13 amino acids. V was shortened by 11 bases and J by 6 bases, with 19 bases between the two germline ends.

The gene calls are TRBV7-3 and TRBJ2-1; TRBD2 matches 9 bases. Germline V gene sequence: CDR1 SGHTA, CDR2 FQGTGA. The V and J ends lost 2 bases and 8 bases, in that order; junction bases with no gene match: 7. CDR3 length: 15 residues. In nucleotides, the CDR3 is TGTGCCAGCAGCTTATACGCGGGGGGGGGTTATGAGCAGTTCTTC. It encodes CASSLYAGGGYEQFF.

This clone occurred a few times. The chain combines TRBV30 with TRBJ1-3; weak D call: TRBD1 (6 bases). The CDR3 consists of 13 residues. Per germline, CDR1 GTSNPN and CDR2 SVGIG (reference sequence). The V end lost 4 bases, the J end lost 4 bases, and 11 bases lay between the germline ends. For the CDR3, the DNA is TGTGCCTGGACCCTCCAGGGGGGAAACACCATATATTTT. This translates into CAWTLQGGNTIYF.

This clone has more than one count but fewer than ten. This chain uses TRBV5-4 with TRBJ2-7; 11 bases align to TRBD1. The CDR3 sequence is 16 residues long. V was clipped by 3 bases and J by 7 bases; unmatched bases: 12. CDR1 is SGHNT, CDR2 YYREEE, per germline (reference sequence). The CDR3 is CASSSGQGASRREQYF. The CDR3 DNA follows: TGTGCCAGCAGCTCCGGACAGGGGGCAAGCCGGAGGGAGCAGTACTTC.